The 8 T cell receptor beta chains below all came from one sample that was sequenced in a study of blood T cells in healthy people across ages. Alongside a J-beta primer mix, a sample-barcoded 5' primer served in a second PCR lasting about 7 to 11 cycles. In TCRdb, the 5' RACE reads were re-called with MiXCR into one record per CDR3 protein. This table has almost 550,000 distinct CDR3 sequences, 24% appearing once. The data also belong to a second study, concerning T cells of mothers and their children.

Sequencing was carried out using blood. The source is a boy between 10 and 17 years old in good health.

The chain employs TRBV12-3 or TRBV12-4 and TRBJ2-7; possibly TRBD1 for D (6 bases). The CDR3 is made up of 15 amino acids. V dropped 1 base and J dropped 2 bases, with 12 bases sitting between them. The CDR3 region is CASSLETGPTYEQYF. The CDR3 DNA follows: TGTGCCAGCAGTTTAGAAACAGGGCCAACCTACGAGCAGTACTTC.

The chain joins TRBV20-1 to TRBJ2-7; 10 bases fit TRBD1. The CDR3 contains 13 residues. The germline gives CDR1 DFQATT, CDR2 SNEGSKA (reference sequence). The trim removed 6 bases at V and 3 bases at J, leaving 5 bases unmatched. As DNA, the CDR3 is TGCAGTGCGTGCCGGGACAGGGGCTACGAGCAGTACTTC. The encoded protein is CSACRDRGYEQYF.

This sequence joins TRBV5-1 and TRBJ2-1, with 8 bases fitting TRBD1. Trimming at V came to 0 bases and at J to 1 base, leaving 12 bases not matched to a gene. The CDR3 runs 19 residues. Germline loops: CDR1 SGHRS, CDR2 YFSETQ. Here the CDR3 reads CASSLAGTGTLTSYNEQFF. The CDR3 DNA sequence: TGCGCCAGCAGCTTGGCCGGGACAGGTACGCTAACGTCCTACAATGAGCAGTTCTTC.

The chain uses TRBV20-1 and TRBJ1-6; weak D call: TRBD1 (5 bases). Germline lookup yields CDR1 DFQATT and CDR2 SNEGSKA (reference sequence). The V and J ends lost 0 bases and 9 bases respectively, with 15 bases between them. The CDR3 is 15 amino acids. The DNA for the CDR3 is TGCAGTGCTAGAGATGCACGGGTGGGGGGTTCACCCCTCCACTTT. It is translated as CSARDARVGGSPLHF.

This chain links TRBV4-3 with TRBJ2-3; TRBD1 or TRBD2 may be the D gene (5 bases each). Germline-derived CDR1 and CDR2 are LGHNA and YSLEER. The CDR3 extends over 15 amino acids. V was cut by 2 bases and J by 2 bases, with 11 bases left in between. CDR3 amino acids: CASSQSTGLTDTQYF. The DNA for the CDR3 is TGCGCCAGCAGCCAAAGCACAGGACTCACAGATACGCAGTATTTT.

This chain uses TRBV6-5 with TRBJ2-1, with 7 bases identical to TRBD2. CDR1 and CDR2 (germline): MNHEY, SVGAGI. This CDR3 contains 14 residues. The V and J ends lost 5 bases and 1 base, in that order; junction bases with no gene match: 2. The CDR3 bases are TGTGCCAGCAGTCGGGGACTATCCTACAATGAGCAGTTCTTC. Protein product: CASSRGLSYNEQFF.

V gene TRBV6-5 combines with J gene TRBJ1-1; D uncertain. Germline V gives CDR1 MNHEY, CDR2 SVGAGI. This CDR3 has 14 residues. V was pared by 0 bases and J by 1 base, with 6 bases between. CDR3 region: CASSYSVSNTEAFF. The CDR3 region has the DNA TGTGCCAGCAGTTACTCCGTCTCGAACACTGAAGCTTTCTTT.

This clonotype was seen a handful of times. One junction end disagrees with the germline gene, perhaps due to a read error. The chain joins TRBV7-7 to TRBJ2-1; 7 bases line up with TRBD2. The CDR3 sequence is 15 residues long. Per germline, CDR1 SSHAT and CDR2 FNYEAQ (reference sequence). The CDR3 DNA reads TGTGCTAGCAGCTTAGCCCAGCGGGGATACAATGAGCAGTTCTTC. Translation: CASSLAQRGYNEQFF.